This T cell receptor beta chain was captured in a study of cytomegalovirus exposure and HLA in healthy donors. PCR primers comprised 60 Vbeta and 13 Jbeta primers. Data came from immunoSEQ multiplex PCR; TCRdb stores just in-frame clones and leaves some out. The data hold 150,000 to 180,000 clones, with about 70% observed a single time. After removal of 5 bases from V and 5 bases from J, the junction contained 5 bases not matched to a gene. The CDR3 has 16 amino acids. From germline, CDR1 is ENHRY and CDR2 SYGVKD. The chain recombines TRBV10-3 with TRBJ2-1; 14 bases are a match to TRBD2. The sequence derives from a man aged 18 to 29 in good health and CMV-seronegative. Sequencing was performed on PBMCs. The CDR3 protein is CAISKGTSGGNNEQFF. CDR3 coding DNA: TGTGCCATCAGTAAAGGGACTAGCGGGGGAAACAATGAGCAGTTCTTC.